One and the same sample provided the 4 T cell receptor beta chains below, sequenced in a study of T cell changes during pregnancy in multiple sclerosis. Only in-frame clones appear in the TCRdb table, and some are missing; sequencing was by immunoSEQ multiplex PCR. The data show tens of thousands of clones, roughly 91% seen once. The sequenced sample was peripheral blood, obtained in the third trimester of pregnancy. All receptors come from a female donor with multiple sclerosis, enrolled in a pregnancy study.

This clone appeared a single time. The chain couples TRBV7-3 to TRBJ2-3; D remains ambiguous. CDR3 length: 13 amino acids. V lost 5 bases to trimming and J lost 4 bases, with 10 bases between them. CDR1 SGHTA and CDR2 FQGTGA come from the germline V gene. CDR3: CASSPNEADTQYF. Written as DNA, the CDR3 is TGTGCCAGCAGCCCCAATGAGGCAGATACGCAGTATTTT.

The chain's CDR3 is CASRSWRGDQPQHF. CDR3 in DNA: TGTGCCAGCAGATCTTGGAGGGGAGATCAGCCCCAGCATTTT. The chain recombines TRBV6-6 with TRBJ1-5, with a weak D call TRBD1 (5 bases). V was trimmed by 6 bases and J by 5 bases, leaving 14 bases between them. This CDR3 is built from 14 residues. Germline V CDR1 and CDR2: MNHNY, SVGAGI (reference sequence).

This chain connects TRBV18 to TRBJ1-2, with D perhaps matching TRBD1 (6 bases). The V gene lost 6 bases and the J gene lost 4 bases, with 18 bases spanning the gap. Per the germline V gene, CDR1 is KGHSH and CDR2 is LQKENI. The CDR3 sequence is 15 residues long. CDR3 in DNA: TGTGCCAGCTCGGTACAGGGCCCGACTTCCTATGGCTACACCTTC. Translating it yields CASSVQGPTSYGYTF. Variable domain in full (rest from reference TRBV18 and TRBJ1-2): NAGVMQNPRHLVRRRGQEARLRCSPMKGHSHVYWYRQLPEEGLKFMVYLQKENIIDESGMPKERFSAEFPKEGPSILRIQQVVRGDSAAYFCASSVQGPTSYGYTFGSGTRLTVV.

The rearrangement uses TRBV2 and TRBJ2-7, with TRBD2 matching over 12 bases. The V gene's germline CDR1 is SNHLY and CDR2 FYNNEI. This CDR3 has 18 amino acids. The ends lost 2 bases at V and 2 bases at J; junction bases unmatched: 10. The CDR3 sequence: CASSERLAGALPPYEQYF. CDR3 in DNA: TGTGCCAGCAGTGAACGACTAGCGGGGGCCTTGCCTCCCTACGAGCAGTACTTC.